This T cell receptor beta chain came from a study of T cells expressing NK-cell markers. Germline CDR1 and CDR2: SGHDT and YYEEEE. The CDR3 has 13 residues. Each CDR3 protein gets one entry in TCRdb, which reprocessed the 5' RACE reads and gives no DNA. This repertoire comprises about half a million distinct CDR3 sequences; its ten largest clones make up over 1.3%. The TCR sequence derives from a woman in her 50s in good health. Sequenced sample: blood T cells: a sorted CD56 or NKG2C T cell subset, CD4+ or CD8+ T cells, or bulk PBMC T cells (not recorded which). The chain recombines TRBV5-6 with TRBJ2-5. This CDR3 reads CASSEDRLETQYF.